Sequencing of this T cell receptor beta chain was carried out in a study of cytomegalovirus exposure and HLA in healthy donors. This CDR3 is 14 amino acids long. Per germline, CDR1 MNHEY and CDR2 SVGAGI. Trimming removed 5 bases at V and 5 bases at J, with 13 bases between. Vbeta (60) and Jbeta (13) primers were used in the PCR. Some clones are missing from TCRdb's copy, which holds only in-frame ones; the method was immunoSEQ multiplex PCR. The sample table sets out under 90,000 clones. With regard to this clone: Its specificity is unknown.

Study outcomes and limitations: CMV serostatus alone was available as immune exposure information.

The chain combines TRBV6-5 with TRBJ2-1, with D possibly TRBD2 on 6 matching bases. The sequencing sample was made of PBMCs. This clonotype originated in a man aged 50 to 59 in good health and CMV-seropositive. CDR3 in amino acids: CASSPRDWNNEQFF. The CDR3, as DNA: TGTGCCAGCAGTCCCCGGGACTGGAACAATGAGCAGTTCTTC.